A single sample gave rise to the 20 T cell receptor beta chains below, sequenced in a study of T cells expressing NK-cell markers. TCRdb re-called the 5' RACE reads and catalogs CDR3 proteins one per entry, DNA excluded. This sample's clone table lists 500,000 or so distinct CDR3 sequences. The sample consisted of blood T cells: a sorted CD56 or NKG2C T cell subset, CD4+ or CD8+ T cells, or bulk PBMC T cells (not recorded which). These receptors were obtained from a man aged 18 to 29 in good health.

The rearrangement joins TRBV11-2 to TRBJ2-1; the D call from TCRdb, TRBD1, cannot be confirmed without DNA. Germline loops: CDR1 SGHAT, CDR2 FQNNGV. CDR3 length: 15 residues. CDR3: CASRRNRGRGNEQFF.

This chain links TRBV20-1 with TRBJ1-1; checking the TCRdb D call of TRBD1 is not possible without DNA. Germline CDR1 and CDR2: DFQATT and SNEGSKA (reference sequence). This CDR3 is built from 14 residues. The CDR3 sequence is CRASRGTGNTEAFF.

This rearrangement joins TRBV20-1 to TRBJ2-3; TCRdb lists TRBD2, though no DNA is available to test this call. This CDR3 is built from 17 residues. CDR1 is DFQATT and CDR2 is SNEGSKA in the germline V gene (reference sequence). This CDR3 is CSASLGLAGRTTDTQYF.

This chain joins TRBV7-9 and TRBJ2-5; lacking DNA, the TRBD1 call made by TCRdb goes unchecked. This CDR3 has 14 amino acids. CDR1 and CDR2 (germline): SEHNR, FQNEAQ (reference sequence). This CDR3 is CASRPGGLGETQYF.

The chain uses TRBV3-1 and TRBJ2-5; TCRdb's D call, TRBD2, is unchecked because there is no DNA. This CDR3 contains 14 residues. The germline V gene encodes CDR1 LGHDT and CDR2 YNNKEL (reference sequence). This chain's CDR3 is CASSLSSGQETQYF.

This chain links TRBV18 with TRBJ2-7; TCRdb indicates TRBD2, and absent DNA this call remains unverified. Germline V gene data show CDR1 as KGHSH and CDR2 as LQKENI. This CDR3 comprises 13 residues. The CDR3 spells CASSLNGLGQQYF.

The chain employs TRBV9 and TRBJ2-1. The CDR3 has 11 residues. The germline V gene encodes CDR1 SGDLS and CDR2 YYNGEE. Here the CDR3 reads CASAIDNEQFF.

The chain is built from TRBV6-6 and TRBJ2-4. CDR1 MNHNY and CDR2 SVGAGI come from the germline V gene (reference sequence). The CDR3 has 12 residues. CDR3 region: CASSNPGNIQYF.

The CDR3 loop is CASSLEGRGGAEAFF. The chain carries TRBV7-9 and TRBJ1-1; the TCRdb D gene call, TRBD1, has no DNA to confirm it. The CDR3 length is 15 residues. Germline lookup yields CDR1 SEHNR and CDR2 FQNEAQ (reference sequence).

This chain joins TRBV27 and TRBJ2-4; TCRdb lists TRBD1, though no DNA is available to test this call. The CDR3 consists of 15 residues. Germline V CDR1 and CDR2: MNHEY, SMNVEV (reference sequence). The CDR3 sequence is CASSSPWALEGIQYF.

The chain recombines TRBV6-5 with TRBJ1-5; the TRBD1 assignment by TCRdb is unverifiable without DNA. Germline V CDR1 and CDR2: MNHEY, SVGAGI. The CDR3 is 18 amino acids. CDR3 amino acids: CASSPRGPGTGVNQPQHF.

V and J are TRBV5-1 and TRBJ2-1. The CDR3 extends over 16 amino acids. Germline lookup yields CDR1 SGHRS and CDR2 YFSETQ. CDR3 amino acids: CASSRALLSSYNEQFF.

The chain links TRBV5-1 to TRBJ2-1; TCRdb picks TRBD1, but there is no DNA to check that call. Germline V lookup: CDR1 SGHRS, CDR2 YFSETQ. The CDR3 has 14 amino acids. The CDR3 loop is CASSLSSLPGGLFF.

The chain joins TRBV4-1 to TRBJ1-1; TCRdb outputs TRBD1, but without DNA this stays unchecked. Germline V lookup: CDR1 MGHRA, CDR2 YSYEKL. The CDR3 length is 14 residues. This CDR3 reads CASRLYQGGPEAFF.

This chain connects TRBV9 to TRBJ2-3; TCRdb's assignment of TRBD1 cannot be checked, as there is no DNA. In germline, CDR1 is SGDLS, CDR2 YYNGEE. This CDR3 comprises 16 residues. The CDR3 here is CASSGTGFSNPDTQYF.

The rearrangement joins TRBV6-2 or TRBV6-3 to TRBJ2-5; TCRdb's D gene call, TRBD1, goes unchecked for lack of DNA. Germline-derived CDR1 and CDR2 are MNHEY and SVGEGT. This CDR3 region has 15 residues. The CDR3 loop is CASSYPGQWAETQYF.

The gene calls are TRBV20-1 and TRBJ1-5. CDR3 length: 13 amino acids. From germline, CDR1 is DFQATT and CDR2 SNEGSKA (reference sequence). CDR3 sequence reads: CSARSRPEEPQHF.

The CDR3 is CASSGDREYTEAFF. The rearrangement links TRBV19 to TRBJ1-1; TCRdb picks TRBD1, but there is no DNA to check that call. The germline gives CDR1 LNHDA, CDR2 SQIVND (reference sequence). CDR3 size: 14 residues.

The J gene is TRBJ2-1, the V gene TRBV6-1; TCRdb gives TRBD1 as the D gene, but with no DNA this cannot be confirmed. This CDR3 is built from 13 residues. Germline V gene lookup returns CDR1 MNHNS and CDR2 SASEGT. The CDR3 reads CASSRQGSNEQFF.

The V and J genes are TRBV4-3 and TRBJ2-7; TCRdb selects TRBD1, and the lack of DNA leaves this call unchecked. The germline V gene has CDR1 LGHNA and CDR2 YSLEER. This CDR3 has 13 amino acids. The CDR3 spells CASSQDEGNEQYF.